The next 28 T cell receptor beta chains were all read from a single sample in a study of T-cell memory formation after mild COVID-19. TCRdb passed the 5' RACE reads through MiXCR, listing each CDR3 protein once. The top ten clones hold approximately 3.4% of a sample with roughly 150,000 distinct CDR3 sequences, approximately 13% of them seen once. The sequencing input was PBMCs or a T cell subset sorted from them (not recorded which). All receptors derive from a man aged 18 to 35 who had mild COVID-19 (a few samples of this study predate the infection). Cell type and time point are not known.

The chain couples TRBV6-5 to TRBJ2-7; 9 bases are shared with TRBD1. V was pared by 5 bases and J by 3 bases, with 5 bases of the junction left unmatched. The CDR3 covers 14 residues. Looked up from germline, CDR1 is MNHEY and CDR2 is SVGAGI. The CDR3 DNA sequence: TGTGCCAGCAGTGGACAGGGGCTCGGCTACGAGCAGTACTTC. Its protein is CASSGQGLGYEQYF.

The V call is TRBV9, the J call TRBJ2-1; D may be TRBD2 (5 bases). CDR3 length: 18 residues. The ends were cut back, 2 bases at V and 2 bases at J, with 20 bases in the middle. CDR1 and CDR2 (germline): SGDLS, YYNGEE. The CDR3 DNA follows: TGTGCCAGCAGCGTTGGGCTAGCTCGGGCTCTGACCTACAATGAGCAGTTCTTC. This gives the protein CASSVGLARALTYNEQFF.

This chain joins TRBV6-1 and TRBJ1-6; D is perhaps TRBD1 (5 bases). The CDR3 is 13 residues long. The V end lost 7 bases, the J end lost 5 bases, and 9 bases lay between the germline ends. Per the germline V gene, CDR1 is MNHNS and CDR2 is SASEGT. This CDR3 reads CASMGRNNSPLHF. CDR3 coding DNA: TGTGCCAGCATGGGGCGGAATAATTCACCCCTCCACTTT.

Only a few counts were recorded for this clonotype. The V call is TRBV29-1, the J call TRBJ2-2, with TRBD2 as a possible D gene (5 bases). This CDR3 spans 14 amino acids. Germline-derived CDR1 and CDR2 are SQVTM and ANQGSEA. The CDR3 DNA reads as TGCAGTACTAAGACGGGATCGAACACCGGGGAGCTGTTTTTT. It is translated as CSTKTGSNTGELFF.

This clonotype was seen at least ten times. The chain employs TRBV7-3 and TRBJ2-1; D possibly corresponds to TRBD1 (5 bases). Per the germline V gene, CDR1 is SGHTA and CDR2 is FQGTGA. V was shortened by 5 bases and J by 0 bases, with 8 bases between the two germline ends. CDR3 length: 14 amino acids. The CDR3 loop is CASSPRGSYNEQFF. The DNA of the CDR3 is TGTGCCAGCAGCCCTAGGGGCTCCTACAATGAGCAGTTCTTC. Looking up the rest from reference TRBV7-3 and TRBJ2-1 gives the full variable domain: GAGVSQTPSNKVTEKGKYVELRCDPISGHTALYWYRQSLGQGPEFLIYFQGTGAADDSGLPNDRFFAVRPEGSVSTLKIQRTERGDSAVYLCASSPRGSYNEQFFGPGTRLTVL.

This clonotype occurred a few times. V gene TRBV5-1 combines with J gene TRBJ2-3; TRBD1 might be the D (6 bases). Trimming cost V 4 bases and J 2 bases, with 14 bases left between them. In germline, CDR1 is SGHRS, CDR2 YFSETQ. This CDR3 is 15 amino acids long. The CDR3 coding sequence is TGCGCCAGCAGCCGCTTGGACAGCAACACAGATACGCAGTATTTT. Translation: CASSRLDSNTDTQYF.

This clonotype was seen at least ten times. The junction does not match germline at one end; this may be a read error. This chain joins TRBV7-7 and TRBJ2-2, with 7 nucleotides matching TRBD1. The CDR3 spans 15 residues. Germline V gives CDR1 SSHAT, CDR2 FNYEAQ (reference sequence). CDR3 sequence (DNA): TGTGCTAGCAGCCCGAGGGACAGCTTTACCGGGGAGCTGTTTTTT. Its translation is CASSPRDSFTGELFF.

This chain links TRBV7-2 with TRBJ2-3; D might be TRBD2 (6 bases). This CDR3 contains 14 residues. Looked up from germline, CDR1 is SGHTA and CDR2 is FQGNSA. With 5 bases removed from V and 2 bases from J, the gap between germline ends came to 11 bases. The DNA for the CDR3 is TGTGCCAGCAGCCCGGGACTGATCACAGATACGCAGTATTTT. Protein: CASSPGLITDTQYF.

The chain employs TRBV28 and TRBJ2-7; tentatively, D is TRBD1 or TRBD2 (5 bases each). The germline CDR1 and CDR2 sequences are MDHEN and SYDVKM. The CDR3 has 14 residues. V gave up 5 bases and J gave up 9 bases, with 20 bases separating them. The CDR3 sequence: CASSAGTALMRQYV. The CDR3 DNA reads TGTGCCAGCAGTGCCGGGACGGCCCTCATGCGGCAGTACGTC.

This clonotype appeared a few times. J is TRBJ2-6 and V is TRBV7-9, with TRBD1 matching over 7 bases. CDR3 length equals 16 residues. Germline V CDR1 and CDR2: SEHNR, FQNEAQ (reference sequence). The trim removed 6 bases at V and 2 bases at J, leaving 7 bases unmatched. In nucleotides, the CDR3 is TGTGCCAGCAGTCCTACTGGGACAGCTGGGGCCAACGTCCTGACTTTC. It translates to CASSPTGTAGANVLTF. The full variable domain, its missing parts supplied by reference TRBV7-9 and TRBJ2-6, is DTGVSQNPRHKITKRGQNVTFRCDPISEHNRLYWYRQTLGQGPEFLTYFQNEAQLEKSRLLSDRFSAERPKGSFSTLEIQRTEQGDSAMYLCASSPTGTAGANVLTFGAGSRLTVL.

Only a few counts were recorded for this clonotype. The chain is built from TRBV2 and TRBJ1-4; the D gene is possibly TRBD1 (6 bases). Germline V gene data show CDR1 as SNHLY and CDR2 as FYNNEI. The CDR3 runs to 17 residues. V shed 3 bases and J shed 8 bases, with 22 bases lying between them. CDR3 DNA: TGTGCCAGCAGTGACGGCAGGGGCCGCGGGGTTGGAGAAAAACTGTTTTTT. It codes for CASSDGRGRGVGEKLFF.

A few counts support this clonotype. This chain connects TRBV7-2 to TRBJ2-7; D possibly corresponds to TRBD1 (6 bases). V was clipped by 3 bases and J by 1 base, with 10 bases between them. This CDR3 has 14 residues. CDR1 and CDR2 (germline): SGHTA, FQGNSA. Written as DNA, the CDR3 is TGTGCCAGCAGCTTTCGGCAGGGGTCCTACGAGCAGTACTTC. This translates into CASSFRQGSYEQYF.

The gene calls are TRBV18 and TRBJ2-7, with 9 bases fitting TRBD2. V shed 3 bases and J 0 bases; nucleotides not matched to a gene: 3. Germline assignment: CDR1 KGHSH and CDR2 LQKENI. This CDR3 spans 15 amino acids. The CDR3 protein is CASSPSGGHSYEQYV. The CDR3, as DNA: TGTGCCAGCTCACCTAGCGGGGGACACTCCTACGAGCAGTACGTC.

V usage is TRBV10-3 and J usage is TRBJ2-5, with 7 bases lining up with TRBD1. Losses at the gene ends were 6 bases for V and 4 bases for J; bases not matched to a gene: 14. The germline CDR1 and CDR2 sequences are ENHRY and SYGVKD. This CDR3 has 16 residues. CDR3 nucleotide sequence: TGTGCCATCAGCCCCGGACAGGCCGGATTTCCAGAGACCCAGTACTTC. Translation gives CAISPGQAGFPETQYF.

This rearrangement joins TRBV9 to TRBJ2-1; D possibly uses TRBD1 or TRBD2 (5 bases each). CDR1 is SGDLS and CDR2 is YYNGEE in the germline V gene. V lost 4 bases and J 3 bases, leaving 11 bases between the germline ends. The CDR3 loop spans 14 amino acids. CDR3 nucleotides: TGTGCCAGCAGCTCCCGGGACCACTACAATGAGCAGTTCTTC. It specifies CASSSRDHYNEQFF.

This clonotype was picked up a small number of times. The chain combines TRBV7-9 with TRBJ1-2, with 9 bases aligning to TRBD1. Germline CDR1 and CDR2: SEHNR and FQNEAQ (reference sequence). Germline trimming cut 8 bases from V and 7 bases from J; bases unmatched to any gene: 20. The CDR3 has 17 amino acids. The CDR3 DNA reads TGTGCCAGCGTTTACGGCCACAGGGGGCCTGAAGTGGGTGGCTACACCTTC. Encoded protein: CASVYGHRGPEVGGYTF.

V gene TRBV3-1 combines with J gene TRBJ2-1; TRBD1 aligns across 11 bases. The CDR3 is 15 amino acids. J lost 10 bases, V lost 0 bases, and 5 bases had no gene match. In germline, CDR1 is LGHDT, CDR2 YNNKEL (reference sequence). The CDR3 spells CASSQDYGTGGEQFF. The CDR3 region has the DNA TGTGCCAGCAGCCAAGATTACGGGACAGGGGGGGAGCAGTTCTTC.

The table lists this clonotype with a few counts. CDR3 DNA sequence: TGTGCCAGCAGTTTTGGAAACGGCGATCAGCCCCAGCATTTT. It translates to CASSFGNGDQPQHF. The V gene is TRBV27, the J gene TRBJ1-5; D unclear. The V end lost 3 bases, the J end lost 5 bases, and 11 bases lay between the germline ends. CDR3 size: 14 residues. Germline CDR1 and CDR2: MNHEY and SMNVEV (reference sequence).

This clonotype was seen many times. J is TRBJ1-1 and V is TRBV5-1, with D hard to call. Germline assignment: CDR1 SGHRS and CDR2 YFSETQ. This CDR3 contains 15 residues. V gave up 0 bases and J gave up 4 bases, with 13 bases separating them. CDR3 DNA sequence: TGCGCCAGCAGCTTGGGAGGAGGCCGAACCACTGAAGCTTTCTTT. Translating it yields CASSLGGGRTTEAFF. The variable domain in full, completed from reference TRBV5-1 and TRBJ1-1, reads KAGVTQTPRYLIKTRGQQVTLSCSPISGHRSVSWYQQTPGQGLQFLFEYFSETQRNKGNFPGRFSGRQFSNSRSEMNVSTLELGDSALYLCASSLGGGRTTEAFFGQGTRLTVV.

This clonotype was observed a handful of times. In nucleotides, the CDR3 is TGTGCCAGCAGTACGGGACAGGGACGGGCGTACGTC. Amino acids: CASSTGQGRAYV. The rearrangement uses TRBV12-3 or TRBV12-4 and TRBJ2-7; 9 bases map to TRBD1. This CDR3 contains 12 residues. Unmatched junction bases numbered 8, after V lost 5 bases and J lost 12 bases.

This clonotype was counted between two and nine times. V usage is TRBV6-5 and J usage is TRBJ1-2; TRBD1 agrees at 8 bases. Losses at the gene ends were 5 bases for V and 3 bases for J; bases not matched to a gene: 5. Per the germline V gene, CDR1 is MNHEY and CDR2 is SVGAGI. The length of the CDR3 is 14 residues. CDR3 coding DNA: TGTGCCAGCAGTCACAGGGGGGTTGACTATGGCTACACCTTC. Translating it yields CASSHRGVDYGYTF.

The chain couples TRBV24-1 to TRBJ2-3, with unresolved D. In germline, CDR1 is KGHDR, CDR2 SFDVKD. This CDR3 region has 14 residues. V was clipped by 2 bases and J by 5 bases, with 10 bases between them. CDR3 in amino acids: CATSDSLDEDTQYF. CDR3 nucleotide sequence: TGTGCCACCAGTGATTCCCTGGACGAAGATACGCAGTATTTT.

The V gene is TRBV9, the J gene TRBJ2-5; 8 nucleotides align to TRBD1. This CDR3 is 14 amino acids long. Per the germline V gene, CDR1 is SGDLS and CDR2 is YYNGEE. The J segment lost 4 bases and the V segment lost 2 bases, leaving 4 bases of the junction unmatched. The chain's CDR3 is CASSVADRGETQYF. CDR3 sequence (DNA): TGTGCCAGCAGCGTGGCAGACAGGGGAGAGACCCAGTACTTC.

The chain is built from TRBV6-5 and TRBJ2-1; 10 bases are shared with TRBD2. The CDR3 covers 17 residues. Germline V gene data show CDR1 as MNHEY and CDR2 as SVGAGI. V was clipped by 2 bases and J by 3 bases; unmatched bases: 7. The CDR3 loop is CASSYSPSGGYYNEQFF. The CDR3 DNA reads as TGTGCCAGCAGTTACAGCCCTAGCGGGGGATACTACAATGAGCAGTTCTTC.

V is TRBV6-6 and J is TRBJ2-1, with D perhaps given as TRBD1 or TRBD2 (5 bases each). Germline V CDR1 and CDR2: MNHNY, SVGAGI (reference sequence). The V end was cut by 2 bases, the J end by 10 bases, with 9 bases between. This CDR3 comprises 12 residues. The chain's CDR3 is CASSYGGWEQFF. CDR3 nucleotide sequence: TGTGCCAGCAGTTACGGGGGTTGGGAGCAGTTCTTC.

The chain combines TRBV9 with TRBJ2-3; a weak D match, TRBD1 (5 bases). Between the trimmed V and J ends, which lost 2 bases and 0 bases, there was a span of 7 bases. This CDR3 is built from 14 residues. Germline-derived CDR1 and CDR2 are SGDLS and YYNGEE. CDR3 coding DNA: TGTGCCAGCAGCGTTGACAGCAGCACAGATACGCAGTATTTT. This sequence encodes CASSVDSSTDTQYF.

The J gene is TRBJ2-7, the V gene TRBV6-6; possibly TRBD2 for D (6 bases). The germline V gene has CDR1 MNHNY and CDR2 SVGAGI (reference sequence). There are 15 residues in the CDR3. Deletions cut 4 bases from V and 7 bases from J, with 20 bases between. CDR3 sequence reads: CASSSPLGRESEQYF. CDR3 nucleotides: TGTGCCAGCAGTTCCCCCCTAGGCCGGGAGTCAGAGCAGTACTTC.

CDR3: CASSPRTVNEKLFF. The CDR3, as DNA: TGTGCCAGCAGCCCCCGGACAGTTAATGAAAAACTGTTTTTT. The rearrangement joins TRBV7-6 to TRBJ1-4; TRBD1 is a possible D gene (6 bases). Germline assignment: CDR1 SGHVS and CDR2 FNYEAQ. This CDR3 is built from 14 residues. V lost 5 bases, J lost 4 bases, and 11 bases lay in between.